Listed here are 26 T cell receptor beta chains from one sample, sequenced in a study of T cells in Graves' hyperthyroidism and ophthalmopathy. Authors of the study amplified TCR beta CDR3 regions from RNA transcripts. The HTBI primer set served for first-round RT-PCR of the TCR CDR3. TCRdb re-derived calls from the multiplex PCR reads in MiXCR, one entry per CDR3 protein. The sample carries approximately 640,000 distinct CDR3 sequences, about a sixth recorded once. Sequencing was carried out using blood. Receptors originate from a woman aged 30 to 39 with Graves' hyperthyroidism.

This rearrangement joins TRBV6-2 or TRBV6-3 to TRBJ2-1, with TRBD2 matching over 11 bases. From germline, CDR1 is MNHEY and CDR2 SVGEGT. The CDR3 contains 16 residues. V dropped 2 bases and J dropped 7; count of bases not matched to a gene: 7. CDR3 coding DNA: TGTGCCAGCAGTTACAGACTAGCGGGAAGTAGGAATGAGCAGTTCTTC. It specifies CASSYRLAGSRNEQFF.

Comment on this clonotype: Its ends do not fully match the called genes, so a read error is possible. V gene TRBV5-1 combines with J gene TRBJ1-1; possible D gene TRBD1, 6 bases. The CDR3 extends over 15 amino acids. Germline CDR1 reads SGHRS; CDR2 reads YFSETQ. The CDR3 spells CASSPGTIGNTEAFF. CDR3 DNA sequence: TGTGCCAGCAGCCCCGGGACAATTGGAAACACTGAAGCTTTCTTT.

This sequence joins TRBV7-9 and TRBJ1-1, with 9 bases matching TRBD1. There are 16 residues in the CDR3. After removal of 1 base from V and 5 bases from J, the junction contained 8 bases not matched to a gene. Germline V gene lookup returns CDR1 SEHNR and CDR2 FQNEAQ (reference sequence). CDR3 residues: CASSLGEQGARTEAFF. CDR3 DNA: TGTGCCAGCAGCTTAGGGGAACAGGGGGCGAGGACTGAAGCTTTCTTT.

In this sample, this clonotype turned up a few times. This may stem from a read error, because a much larger clone lies one nucleotide away. This chain uses TRBV6-9 with TRBJ1-2; D is unresolved. The CDR3 is 15 residues long. CDR1 MNHGY and CDR2 SVAAGI come from the germline V gene. Trimming cost V 4 bases and J 7 bases, with 19 bases left between them. CDR3 in amino acids: CASSFNLHAECGYTF. The CDR3 DNA is TGTGCCAGCAGTTTCAACCTCCACGCCGAGTGTGGCTACACCTTC.

In this sample, this clonotype turned up a few times. V usage is TRBV5-6 and J usage is TRBJ2-5; 8 bases map to TRBD1. CDR3 length: 15 amino acids. Unmatched junction bases numbered 6, after V lost 3 bases and J lost 2 bases. Germline lookup yields CDR1 SGHDT and CDR2 YYEEEE. The CDR3 protein is CASSYRWTGQETQYF. DNA for the CDR3: TGTGCCAGCAGCTACCGATGGACAGGGCAAGAGACCCAGTACTTC.

The gene calls are TRBV19 and TRBJ2-2; unclear D gene. Trimming removed 0 bases at V and 4 bases at J, with 9 bases between. Germline V gene lookup returns CDR1 LNHDA and CDR2 SQIVND (reference sequence). CDR3 length: 15 amino acids. CDR3 sequence (DNA): TGTGCCAGTAGTATAGATCTTACGGGCACCGGGGAGCTGTTTTTT. Translated, it gives CASSIDLTGTGELFF. The full variable domain, its missing parts supplied by reference TRBV19 and TRBJ2-2, is DGGITQSPKYLFRKEGQNVTLSCEQNLNHDAMYWYRQDPGQGLRLIYYSQIVNDFQKGDIAEGYSVSREKKESFPLTVTSAQKNPTAFYLCASSIDLTGTGELFFGEGSRLTVL.

In its sample, this clonotype was seen many times. This chain uses TRBV5-1 with TRBJ1-1, with D perhaps TRBD1 (6 bases). Trimming took off 3 bases at V and 0 bases at J, with 12 bases between the two ends. CDR1 and CDR2 from the germline V gene are SGHRS and YFSETQ. This CDR3 is built from 15 residues. The CDR3 sequence is CASSSGDNMNTEAFF. CDR3 in DNA: TGCGCCAGCAGCTCTGGGGACAATATGAACACTGAAGCTTTCTTT.

This clonotype was observed at least ten times. The rearrangement joins TRBV11-2 to TRBJ2-7; D remains unclear. Looked up from germline, CDR1 is SGHAT and CDR2 is FQNNGV. The CDR3 is made up of 12 amino acids. Trimming removed 2 bases from V and 6 bases from J, with 8 bases in between. CDR3 region: CASSLRQTEQYF. The CDR3 coding sequence is TGTGCCAGCAGCTTAAGGCAGACCGAGCAGTACTTC.

Many counts were recorded for this clonotype. The chain uses TRBV5-6 and TRBJ1-2; D unresolved. Trimming shortened V by 0 bases and J by 4 bases, and 10 bases separated the two germline ends. The CDR3 sequence is 14 residues long. Germline CDR1 SGHDT, CDR2 YYEEEE. This CDR3 reads CASSLGHFVYGYTF. CDR3 coding DNA: TGTGCCAGCAGCTTGGGACACTTCGTCTATGGCTACACCTTC.

This chain connects TRBV20-1 to TRBJ2-3; D remains ambiguous. Trimming pared 3 bases from V and 3 bases from J, leaving 13 bases between. Germline CDR1 reads DFQATT; CDR2 reads SNEGSKA (reference sequence). The CDR3 is made up of 14 amino acids. CDR3 sequence (DNA): TGCAGTGCTAGGGGTCCGGTGGGAACAGATACGCAGTATTTT. This codes for CSARGPVGTDTQYF.

This chain connects TRBV5-1 to TRBJ2-5; D unclear. V lost 4 bases and J 3 bases, leaving 10 bases between the germline ends. Looked up from germline, CDR1 is SGHRS and CDR2 is YFSETQ. The CDR3 has 13 residues. In nucleotides, the CDR3 is TGCGCCAGCAGCCGAATGGAGAAAGAGACCCAGTACTTC. Its protein product is CASSRMEKETQYF.

This clonotype was observed a handful of times. The CDR3: CASSLFAGANTGELFF. The CDR3 nucleotides read TGTGCCAGCAGCTTATTTGCGGGTGCGAACACCGGGGAGCTGTTTTTT. V gene TRBV7-3 combines with J gene TRBJ2-2, with D possibly TRBD2 on 5 matching bases. This CDR3 is 16 amino acids long. CDR1 and CDR2 from the germline V gene are SGHTA and FQGTGA. Trimming removed 2 bases at V and 0 bases at J, with 10 bases between.

J is TRBJ2-7 and V is TRBV5-4, with 8 bases aligning to TRBD2. V lost 0 bases and J lost 2; bases outside the gene matches: 4. The CDR3 is 15 residues long. Germline assignment: CDR1 SGHNT and CDR2 YYREEE (reference sequence). The CDR3 region has the DNA TGTGCCAGCAGCTTGGCCTCGGGAGGGCCCTACGAGCAGTACTTC. This sequence encodes CASSLASGGPYEQYF.

This clonotype was found a few times. This chain joins TRBV5-4 and TRBJ1-1; D might be TRBD1 (5 bases). V dropped 4 bases and J dropped 5 bases, with 15 bases sitting between them. CDR3 length: 14 residues. Germline V gene sequence: CDR1 SGHNT, CDR2 YYREEE (reference sequence). The CDR3 DNA follows: TGTGCCAGCAGCAAGCTCAGGGATCGGACTGAAGCTTTCTTT. It yields the protein CASSKLRDRTEAFF. The full variable domain, in which reference TRBV5-4 and TRBJ1-1 provide the parts outside the CDR3, is ETGVTQSPTHLIKTRGQQVTLRCSSQSGHNTVSWYQQALGQGPQFIFQYYREEENGRGNFPPRFSGLQFPNYSSELNVNALELDDSALYLCASSKLRDRTEAFFGQGTRLTVV.

This clonotype was observed at least ten times. The chain couples TRBV3-1 to TRBJ2-5, with D hard to call. There are 14 residues in the CDR3. Germline CDR1 is LGHDT and CDR2 is YNNKEL (reference sequence). Trimming left V 0 bases short and J 7 bases short, with 12 bases between. CDR3 residues: CASSQDRPIGTQYF. CDR3 DNA sequence: TGTGCCAGCAGCCAAGATAGGCCAATAGGGACCCAGTACTTC.

In regard to this clonotype: This may arise from a read error, as a much more abundant clone is one base away. J is TRBJ2-1 and V is TRBV7-3, with 12 bases aligning to TRBD2. The CDR3 totals 14 residues. Germline CDR1 reads SGHTA; CDR2 reads FQGTGA. V lost 6 bases, J lost 6 bases, and 3 bases stayed unmatched. As DNA, the CDR3 is TGTGCCAGCAGGGAGACTAGCGGGAGCAATGAGCAGTTCTTC. Translating gives CASRETSGSNEQFF.

In its sample, this clonotype was seen many times. The V call is TRBV28, the J call TRBJ2-7, with TRBD2 identical over 10 bases. The CDR3 has 16 residues. V dropped 5 bases and J dropped 3; count of bases not matched to a gene: 10. Germline-derived CDR1 and CDR2 are MDHEN and SYDVKM. CDR3: CASSPTGTSVVYEQYF. The DNA of the CDR3 is TGTGCCAGCAGTCCCACCGGGACTAGCGTAGTCTACGAGCAGTACTTC.

The chain links TRBV24-1 to TRBJ2-7; D remains ambiguous. Per the germline V gene, CDR1 is KGHDR and CDR2 is SFDVKD. The CDR3 contains 12 residues. V was clipped by 0 bases and J by 5 bases, with 4 bases between them. CDR3 protein: CATSDLGNEQYF. The CDR3 DNA reads as TGTGCCACCAGTGATTTGGGGAACGAGCAGTACTTC.

In this sample, this clonotype turned up many times. The chain employs TRBV6-2 or TRBV6-3 and TRBJ2-7; D is possibly TRBD2 (6 bases). Looked up from germline, CDR1 is MNHEY and CDR2 is SVGEGT. The CDR3 consists of 16 residues. V gave up 7 bases and J gave up 5 bases, with 24 bases separating them. In DNA form, the CDR3 reads TGTGCCAGCACGCCCCTTATTAGCGGCCTAAGGGACGAGCAGTACTTC. Its translation is CASTPLISGLRDEQYF.

About this clonotype: This may stem from a read error, because a much larger clone lies one nucleotide away. The V and J genes are TRBV20-1 and TRBJ1-5; TRBD1 is a possible D gene (5 bases). The CDR3 has 15 amino acids. Germline-derived CDR1 and CDR2 are DFQATT and SNEGSKA (reference sequence). Trimming took 4 bases from V and 0 from J, leaving 13 bases between them. In DNA, the CDR3 is TGCAGTGCTACCAAGGGGACCTATAGCAATCAGCCCCAGCATTTT. This codes for CSATKGTYSNQPQHF.

Many counts were recorded for this clonotype. The V and J genes are TRBV5-5 and TRBJ2-3; D is perhaps TRBD1 or TRBD2 (5 bases each). Trimming removed 4 bases at V and 0 bases at J, with 15 bases between. The CDR3 covers 16 residues. In germline, CDR1 is SGHKS, CDR2 YYEKEE (reference sequence). Written as DNA, the CDR3 is TGTGCCAGCAGCGTGGCCGGGACGTATAGCACAGATACGCAGTATTTT. It translates to CASSVAGTYSTDTQYF.

A few counts support this clonotype. The CDR3 region is CAIRGTGGEYTGQYF. The CDR3 DNA sequence: TGTGCCATCAGGGGGACAGGGGGCGAGTATACCGGGCAGTACTTC. This sequence joins TRBV10-3 and TRBJ2-7; 12 bases match TRBD1. V lost 6 bases and J lost 9; bases outside the gene matches: 12. Germline V gene data show CDR1 as ENHRY and CDR2 as SYGVKD. The CDR3 runs 15 residues.

This clonotype was found once. Possible read error: a much larger clone is one base away. The CDR3: CASSLNPAVISTDTQYF. In DNA form, the CDR3 reads TGCGCCAGCAGCTTAAACCCAGCGGTTATTTCCACAGATACGCAGTATTTT. The chain combines TRBV5-1 with TRBJ2-3, with TRBD2 as a possible D gene (5 bases). This CDR3 contains 17 residues. V was pared by 2 bases and J by 2 bases, with 18 bases between. Germline lookup yields CDR1 SGHRS and CDR2 YFSETQ.

This clonotype was observed a few times. At one boundary the junction diverges from the germline segment, which might be a read error. The gene calls are TRBV25-1 and TRBJ2-2; a possible D gene is TRBD2 (5 bases). The CDR3 totals 19 residues. Looked up from germline, CDR1 is MGHDK and CDR2 is SYGVNS. The CDR3 region has the DNA TGTGCCAGCAGTGAATTTCCCCTCGAGTGGCCAACGAACACCGGGGAGCCGTTTTTT. Translating it yields CASSEFPLEWPTNTGEPFF.

The gene calls are TRBV7-2 and TRBJ2-7; D possibly corresponds to TRBD2 (6 bases). The V end lost 5 bases, the J end lost 8 bases, and 16 bases lay between the germline ends. The CDR3 is made up of 13 amino acids. Germline V gene lookup returns CDR1 SGHTA and CDR2 FQGNSA. The DNA for the CDR3 is TGTGCCAGCAGCCTCGGGGGTGCGGGGAAGCAGTACTTC. Protein: CASSLGGAGKQYF. The entire variable domain, with the rest obtained from reference TRBV7-2 and TRBJ2-7, is as follows: GAGVSQSPSNKVTEKGKDVELRCDPISGHTALYWYRQSLGQGLEFLIYFQGNSAPDKSGLPSDRFSAERTGGSVSTLTIQRTQQEDSAVYLCASSLGGAGKQYFGPGTRLTVT.

The V gene is TRBV28, the J gene TRBJ2-4; D remains unclear. CDR1 is MDHEN, CDR2 SYDVKM, per germline. This CDR3 spans 11 amino acids. V shed 0 bases and J shed 15 bases, with 9 bases lying between them. The CDR3 sequence: CASSLWDPGYF. The CDR3 DNA is TGTGCCAGCAGTTTATGGGACCCGGGGTACTTC. Combining the CDR3 with reference TRBV28 and TRBJ2-4 gives the whole variable domain DVKVTQSSRYLVKRTGEKVFLECVQDMDHENMFWYRQDPGLGLRLIYFSYDVKMKEKGDIPEGYSVSREKKERFSLILESASTNQTSMYLCASSLWDPGYFGAGTRLSVL.